Following are 23 T cell receptor beta chains from one sample sequenced in a study of regulatory dendritic cells for organ transplantation. Using immunoSEQ multiplex PCR, the repertoire was profiled, and TCRdb retains in-frame clones only, with some absent. Of under 35,000 clones listed, approximately 81% are singletons. Material: naive CD8+ T cells from blood. Subset here: CD45RA+ naive T cells. The receptors were gathered from a human donor in good health.

The rearrangement joins TRBV6-5 to TRBJ2-1; 7 bases map to TRBD2. V shed 0 bases, J shed 5 bases, and the junction held 4 bases outside the gene matches. This CDR3 is built from 15 residues. Looked up from germline, CDR1 is MNHEY and CDR2 is SVGAGI. CDR3 residues: CASSYSIAGNNEQFF. DNA of the CDR3: TGTGCCAGCAGTTACTCGATAGCGGGCAACAATGAGCAGTTCTTC.

This clone has just one count. This chain joins TRBV19 and TRBJ2-1; 7 positions match TRBD2. The trim removed 0 bases at V and 0 bases at J, leaving 2 bases unmatched. This CDR3 is built from 16 residues. Germline lookup yields CDR1 LNHDA and CDR2 SQIVND (reference sequence). The CDR3 region has the DNA TGTGCCAGTAGTATAGAGGCGGGGGACTCCTACAATGAGCAGTTCTTC. Amino acid sequence: CASSIEAGDSYNEQFF.

This chain joins TRBV12-5 and TRBJ2-7; 8 nucleotides match TRBD2. The CDR3 contains 13 residues. From germline, CDR1 is LGHNT and CDR2 FRNRAP. The J segment lost 0 bases and the V segment lost 10 bases, leaving 5 bases of the junction unmatched. CDR3 DNA sequence: TGTGCTATCAGCGGGGGCTACTCCTACGAGCAGTACTTC. Protein product: CAISGGYSYEQYF.

The table lists this clone with a count of one. This rearrangement joins TRBV9 to TRBJ2-2; 8 positions agree with TRBD1. This CDR3 comprises 15 residues. CDR1 SGDLS and CDR2 YYNGEE come from the germline V gene. Unmatched junction bases numbered 7, after V lost 0 bases and J lost 9 bases. CDR3 residues: CASSVGQGAVRELFF. For the CDR3, the DNA is TGTGCCAGCAGCGTAGGCCAGGGGGCAGTGAGGGAGCTGTTTTTT.

V is TRBV7-9 and J is TRBJ2-2, with no clear D. CDR3 length: 17 residues. V gave up 0 bases and J gave up 0 bases, with 11 bases separating them. Germline values: CDR1 SEHNR, CDR2 FQNEAQ (reference sequence). CDR3 coding DNA: TGTGCCAGCAGCTTAGCGAAGAGGATCGCGAACACCGGGGAGCTGTTTTTT. Translated: CASSLAKRIANTGELFF.

The chain uses TRBV4-3 and TRBJ2-7, with D perhaps TRBD2 (5 bases). The germline gives CDR1 LGHNA, CDR2 YSLEER. V was trimmed by 0 bases and J by 2 bases, leaving 17 bases between them. The CDR3 extends over 17 amino acids. CDR3 nucleotides: TGCGCCAGCAGCCAAGATCGGCCGAGCGGTACTACCTACGAGCAGTACTTC. Translated: CASSQDRPSGTTYEQYF.

This chain uses TRBV11-2 with TRBJ1-2; 7 bases fit TRBD1. CDR3 size: 16 residues. Germline assignment: CDR1 SGHAT and CDR2 FQNNGV. The V gene end was trimmed by 5 bases and the J gene end by 4 bases; junction bases not matched to a gene: 13. Here the CDR3 DNA reads TGTGCCAGCAGCGGATCCCCGGGACAGTTAACCTATGGCTACACCTTC. It encodes CASSGSPGQLTYGYTF.

The chain couples TRBV4-2 to TRBJ2-2; 8 nucleotides align to TRBD2. Germline V CDR1 and CDR2: LGHNA, YNFKEQ. The trim removed 0 bases at V and 7 bases at J, leaving 4 bases unmatched. The CDR3 runs to 15 residues. The CDR3 reads CASSQDSGAGGELFF. As DNA, the CDR3 is TGTGCCAGCAGCCAAGATAGCGGGGCCGGCGGGGAGCTGTTTTTT.

This rearrangement joins TRBV6-6 to TRBJ2-1; 10 bases are shared with TRBD2. Germline V lookup: CDR1 MNHNY, CDR2 SVGAGI (reference sequence). This CDR3 has 16 amino acids. J lost 1 base, V lost 0 bases, and 0 bases had no gene match. This chain's CDR3 is CASSYSSGGSYNEQFF. CDR3 sequence (DNA): TGTGCCAGCAGTTACTCTAGCGGGGGGTCCTACAATGAGCAGTTCTTC.

The J gene is TRBJ2-7, the V gene TRBV27, with TRBD1 matching over 11 bases. V dropped 3 bases and J dropped 5; count of bases not matched to a gene: 6. This CDR3 region has 15 residues. Germline V gene sequence: CDR1 MNHEY, CDR2 SMNVEV (reference sequence). The CDR3 DNA is TGTGCCAGCAGTTTGGGGACAGGGGGTAAGAACGAGCAGTACTTC. Translation gives CASSLGTGGKNEQYF.

This clone has just a few counts. V usage is TRBV19 and J usage is TRBJ1-1; TRBD1 is a possible D gene (6 bases). The CDR3 runs 15 residues. V lost 5 bases and J 0 bases, leaving 13 bases between the germline ends. CDR1 and CDR2 (germline): LNHDA, SQIVND (reference sequence). The CDR3, as DNA: TGTGCCAGTAGTCCCTGGACAGACTTGAACACTGAAGCTTTCTTT. Protein sequence: CASSPWTDLNTEAFF.

The chain combines TRBV5-6 with TRBJ1-1; weak D call: TRBD1 (6 bases). This CDR3 contains 12 residues. V was shortened by 4 bases and J by 7 bases, with 11 bases between the two germline ends. CDR1 is SGHDT, CDR2 YYEEEE, per germline. The CDR3 sequence is CASSRGGVEAFF. Here the CDR3 DNA reads TGTGCCAGCAGCAGGGGGGGGGTTGAAGCTTTCTTT.

The rearrangement links TRBV5-6 to TRBJ2-2; possibly TRBD2 for D (5 bases). This CDR3 has 14 residues. The V gene's germline CDR1 is SGHDT and CDR2 YYEEEE. Trimming took off 2 bases at V and 6 bases at J, with 11 bases between the two ends. The CDR3 here is CASSFGINAGELFF. The DNA of the CDR3 is TGTGCCAGCAGCTTCGGGATTAACGCCGGGGAGCTGTTTTTT.

This clone was seen more than once but under ten times. V usage is TRBV13 and J usage is TRBJ2-2; TRBD1 agrees at 7 bases. This CDR3 contains 14 residues. Losses at the gene ends were 4 bases for V and 6 bases for J; bases not matched to a gene: 5. CDR1 is PRHDT, CDR2 FYEKMQ, per germline (reference sequence). The CDR3 DNA follows: TGTGCCAGCAGCTCCGGAACAGGGGCCGGGGAGCTGTTTTTT. Encoded protein: CASSSGTGAGELFF.

This clone has more than one count but fewer than ten. J is TRBJ1-5 and V is TRBV2; 10 bases agree with TRBD1. The CDR3 totals 14 residues. Per germline, CDR1 SNHLY and CDR2 FYNNEI. Trimming removed 6 bases from V and 4 bases from J; junction bases left unmatched: 3. Here the CDR3 reads CASRSGQGNQPQHF. The DNA for the CDR3 is TGTGCCAGCAGGTCGGGACAGGGGAATCAGCCCCAGCATTTT.

V is TRBV7-2 and J is TRBJ2-2, with 9 bases identical to TRBD2. Trimming removed 1 base from V and 0 bases from J; junction bases left unmatched: 9. Germline V gene sequence: CDR1 SGHTA, CDR2 FQGNSA. The CDR3 runs to 19 residues. CDR3 protein: CASSLGSGGGGPNTGELFF. CDR3 bases: TGTGCCAGCAGCTTAGGTTCGGGCGGGGGGGGCCCGAACACCGGGGAGCTGTTTTTT.

J is TRBJ2-5 and V is TRBV27; D perhaps matches TRBD2 (6 bases). Germline-derived CDR1 and CDR2 are MNHEY and SMNVEV (reference sequence). Trimming left V 5 bases short and J 5 bases short, with 18 bases between. The CDR3 runs to 15 residues. The CDR3 DNA reads as TGTGCCAGCAGTATCTCGGGGAGGAGAGGTGAGACCCAGTACTTC. The encoded protein is CASSISGRRGETQYF.

DNA of the CDR3: TGTGCCAGCAGCCAAGATTCCGGGGTTGGCTACAATGAGCAGTTCTTC. It codes for CASSQDSGVGYNEQFF. The chain is built from TRBV4-2 and TRBJ2-1; D might be TRBD2 (5 bases). The germline CDR1 and CDR2 sequences are LGHNA and YNFKEQ. The CDR3 is 16 residues long. V was pared by 0 bases and J by 3 bases, with 12 bases between.

This chain uses TRBV7-8 with TRBJ2-3, with 9 bases aligning to TRBD1. V was clipped by 5 bases and J by 6 bases; unmatched bases: 12. The CDR3 runs 16 residues. CDR1 is SGHVS and CDR2 is FQNEAQ in the germline V gene. CDR3 amino acids: CASSGAGQGLSDTQYF. The CDR3 region has the DNA TGTGCCAGCAGCGGTGCAGGACAGGGGCTCTCTGATACGCAGTATTTT.

V is TRBV25-1 and J is TRBJ2-7; no reliable D call. V was trimmed by 7 bases and J by 1 base, leaving 11 bases between them. The CDR3 totals 13 residues. Germline CDR1 MGHDK, CDR2 SYGVNS. The CDR3 loop is CASTPSSSYEQYF. CDR3 bases: TGTGCCAGCACCCCTAGTAGTTCCTACGAGCAGTACTTC.

The rearrangement links TRBV5-6 to TRBJ1-1; D is possibly TRBD1 (5 bases). The V and J ends lost 2 bases and 5 bases respectively, with 13 bases between them. There are 14 residues in the CDR3. In germline, CDR1 is SGHDT, CDR2 YYEEEE. The CDR3 sequence is CASSFGGGGTEAFF. CDR3 bases: TGTGCCAGCAGCTTCGGTGGGGGGGGGACTGAAGCTTTCTTT. The full variable domain, in which reference TRBV5-6 and TRBJ1-1 provide the parts outside the CDR3, is DAGVTQSPTHLIKTRGQQVTLRCSPKSGHDTVSWYQQALGQGPQFIFQYYEEEERQRGNFPDRFSGHQFPNYSSELNVNALLLGDSALYLCASSFGGGGTEAFFGQGTRLTVV.

The chain recombines TRBV7-9 with TRBJ2-7, with D hard to call. The germline gives CDR1 SEHNR, CDR2 FQNEAQ (reference sequence). Trimming shortened V by 5 bases and J by 2 bases, and 10 bases separated the two germline ends. CDR3 length: 13 residues. The CDR3 coding sequence is TGTGCCAGCAGCCCCGGGTCAACCTACGAGCAGTACTTC. Its translation is CASSPGSTYEQYF.

The rearrangement uses TRBV9 and TRBJ1-6, with D maybe TRBD1 (5 bases). The germline gives CDR1 SGDLS, CDR2 YYNGEE. The CDR3 is made up of 14 amino acids. V shed 3 bases and J shed 7 bases, with 11 bases lying between them. The CDR3 DNA follows: TGTGCCAGCAGCGAGGGGTCTAGAAATTCACCCCTCCACTTT. Amino acids: CASSEGSRNSPLHF.